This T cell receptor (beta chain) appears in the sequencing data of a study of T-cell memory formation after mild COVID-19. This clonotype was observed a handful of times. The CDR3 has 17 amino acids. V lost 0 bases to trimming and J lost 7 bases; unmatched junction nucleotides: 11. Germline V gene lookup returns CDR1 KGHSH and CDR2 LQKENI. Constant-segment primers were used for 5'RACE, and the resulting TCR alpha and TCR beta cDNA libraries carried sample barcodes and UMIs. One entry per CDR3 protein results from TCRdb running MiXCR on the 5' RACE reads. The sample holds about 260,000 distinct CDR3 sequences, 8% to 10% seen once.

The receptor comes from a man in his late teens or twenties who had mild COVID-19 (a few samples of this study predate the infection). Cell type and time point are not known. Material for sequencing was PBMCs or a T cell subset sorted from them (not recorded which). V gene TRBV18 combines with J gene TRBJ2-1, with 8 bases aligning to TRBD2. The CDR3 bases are TGTGCCAGCTCACCACCTGCCCCGGGGGGGGCTAGGAATGAGCAGTTCTTC. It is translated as CASSPPAPGGARNEQFF.